The rows below give T cell receptor beta chains drawn from one sample of a study of T-cell memory formation after mild COVID-19. Each CDR3 protein is one row after TCRdb ran MiXCR on the 5' RACE reads. The table has about 350,000 distinct CDR3 sequences, under 15% seen once. The sequencing sample was made of PBMCs or a T cell subset sorted from them (not recorded which). The receptors stem from a man between 18 and 29 years old who had mild COVID-19 (a few samples of this study predate the infection). Cell type and time point are not known. Both conserved end residues are trimmed from each CDR3. The order of the fields is V gene, clone size, CDR3 length, CDR3 protein. Where a row states a size, it is once, few, many or the class of an expanded clone; other rows omit it.

TRBV4-3,once,15,ASSQEGTGARTYGYT
TRBV5-6,NA,14,ASSLSLRGSTDTQY
TRBV5-1,few,13,ASSLEGGVQETQY
TRBV7-9,few,15,ASSQADRSANTGELF
TRBV12-3/TRBV12-4,few,12,ASRGTGGNYGYT
TRBV2,NA,10,ASSDGRETQY
TRBV7-6,many,13,ASSFGTGGDQPQH
TRBV10-3,NA,10,AISGIGEKLF
TRBV7-2,few,13,ASSFLRTVQETQY
TRBV12-3/TRBV12-4,NA,12,ASSHRGGQETQY
TRBV7-4,NA,14,ASSLALVRPTRGAF
TRBV7-2,NA,15,ASSLPAGGLLGGTQY
TRBV12-3/TRBV12-4,NA,12,ASTSFGSSYEQY
TRBV7-2,NA,14,ASSLARTRGTDTQY
TRBV14,few,13,ASSLLTGGVETQY
TRBV7-2,few,19,ASSLGDSQRGIPQWGTEAF
TRBV6-2/TRBV6-3,many,13,ASRPGQLYNQPQH
TRBV5-5,NA,12,ASSLTALNTEAF
TRBV6-6,many,18,ASSSALGRAAPLAKNIQY
TRBV9,NA,12,ASSPSQQGIEQF
TRBV9,few,14,ASSPLQGPQANEQF
TRBV5-6,few,11,ASTWDRRNIQY
TRBV12-3/TRBV12-4,many,11,ASIGQGLDEQF